This T cell receptor (beta chain) was identified during a study of shared clonotypes between healthy human individuals. This table comes from immunoSEQ multiplex PCR, and its TCRdb copy is limited to in-frame clones, with some not included. The table lists millions of clones, approximately 92% of them singletons, with around 0.14% in the top ten. V trimming: 1 base; J trimming: 3 bases; junction bases outside the gene matches: 14. There are 19 residues in the CDR3. Germline V gene sequence: CDR1 SGHAT, CDR2 FQNNGV. The clonotype was recovered from a man aged 18 to 35 in good health. This chain uses TRBV11-2 with TRBJ2-5, with 10 bases lining up with TRBD1. Sequencing was carried out using naive CD4+ T cells sorted from blood. Subset in this sample: CD45RA+ positively selected. CDR3 coding DNA: TGTGCCAGCAGCTTAGTCTTCTCAACTGCGGGACAGGGGAAAGAGACCCAGTACTTC. This encodes CASSLVFSTAGQGKETQYF.